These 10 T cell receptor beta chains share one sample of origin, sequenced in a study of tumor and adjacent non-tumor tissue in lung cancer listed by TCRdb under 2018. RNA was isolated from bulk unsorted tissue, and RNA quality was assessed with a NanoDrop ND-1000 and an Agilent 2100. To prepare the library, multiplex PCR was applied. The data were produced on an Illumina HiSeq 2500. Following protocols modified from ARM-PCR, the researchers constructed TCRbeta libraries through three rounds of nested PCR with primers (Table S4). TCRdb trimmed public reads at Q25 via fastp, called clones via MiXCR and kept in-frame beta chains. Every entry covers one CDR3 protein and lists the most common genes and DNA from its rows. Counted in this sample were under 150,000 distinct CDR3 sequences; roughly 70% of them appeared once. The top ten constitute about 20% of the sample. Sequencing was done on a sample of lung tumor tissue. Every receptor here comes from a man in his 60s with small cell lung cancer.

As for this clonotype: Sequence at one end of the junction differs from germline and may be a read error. CDR3 sequence (DNA): TGTGCCAGCAGTACGGTGGTATCCAATTCACCCTTCCACTTT. Translating it yields CASSTVVSNSPFHF. V and J are TRBV6-6 and TRBJ1-6; D remains unclear. Germline V gene data show CDR1 as MNHNY and CDR2 as SVGAGI (reference sequence). This CDR3 comprises 14 residues.

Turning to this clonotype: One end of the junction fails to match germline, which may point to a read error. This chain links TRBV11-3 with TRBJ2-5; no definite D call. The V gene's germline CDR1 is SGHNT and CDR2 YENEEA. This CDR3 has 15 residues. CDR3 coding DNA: TGTGCCAGCAGCTTAGACAGCTGGTACCAAGATACCCAGTACTTC. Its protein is CASSLDSWYQDTQYF.

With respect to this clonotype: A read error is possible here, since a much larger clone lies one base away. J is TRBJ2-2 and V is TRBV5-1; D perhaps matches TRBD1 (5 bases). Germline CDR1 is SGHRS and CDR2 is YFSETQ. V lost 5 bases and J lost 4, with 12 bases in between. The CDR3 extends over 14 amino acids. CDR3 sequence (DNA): TGCGCCAGCAGTTCCCAAGGGGTCACCGGGGAGCTGTTTTTT. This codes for CASSSQGVTGELFF.

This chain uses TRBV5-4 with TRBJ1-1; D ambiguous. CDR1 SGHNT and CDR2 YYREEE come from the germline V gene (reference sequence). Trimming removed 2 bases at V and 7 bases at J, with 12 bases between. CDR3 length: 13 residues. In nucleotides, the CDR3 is TGTGCCAGCAGCTTAAAGTTTCAGGATGAAGCTTTCTTT. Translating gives CASSLKFQDEAFF.

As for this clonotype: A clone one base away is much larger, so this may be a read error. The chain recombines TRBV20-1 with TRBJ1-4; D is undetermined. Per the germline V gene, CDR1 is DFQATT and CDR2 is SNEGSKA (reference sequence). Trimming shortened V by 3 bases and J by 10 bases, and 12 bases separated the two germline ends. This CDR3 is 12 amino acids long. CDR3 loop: CSASPLSAKLFF. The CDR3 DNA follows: TGCAGTGCTAGTCCACTGTCTGCAAAACTGTTTTTT.

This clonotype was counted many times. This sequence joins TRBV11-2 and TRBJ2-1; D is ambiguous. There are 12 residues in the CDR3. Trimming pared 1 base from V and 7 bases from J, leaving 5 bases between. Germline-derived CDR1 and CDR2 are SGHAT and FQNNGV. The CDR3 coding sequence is TGTGCCAGCAGCTTAGTCTTAAATGAGCAGTTCTTC. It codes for CASSLVLNEQFF.

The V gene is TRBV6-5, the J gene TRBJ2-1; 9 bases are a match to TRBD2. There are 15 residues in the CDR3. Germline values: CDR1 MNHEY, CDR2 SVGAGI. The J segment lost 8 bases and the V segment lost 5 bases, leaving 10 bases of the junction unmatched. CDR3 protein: CASSPAGGGCDEQFF. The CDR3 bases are TGTGCCAGCAGTCCAGCGGGAGGAGGTTGCGATGAGCAGTTCTTC.

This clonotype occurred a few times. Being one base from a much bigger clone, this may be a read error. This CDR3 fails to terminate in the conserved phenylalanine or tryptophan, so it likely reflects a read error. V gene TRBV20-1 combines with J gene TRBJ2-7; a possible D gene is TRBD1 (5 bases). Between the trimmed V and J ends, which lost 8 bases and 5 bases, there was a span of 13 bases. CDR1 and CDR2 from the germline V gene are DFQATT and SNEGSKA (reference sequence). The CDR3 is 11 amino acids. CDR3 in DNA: TGCAGTCCTTGGTGGGGCGACGAGCAGTACATC. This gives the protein CSPWWGDEQYI.

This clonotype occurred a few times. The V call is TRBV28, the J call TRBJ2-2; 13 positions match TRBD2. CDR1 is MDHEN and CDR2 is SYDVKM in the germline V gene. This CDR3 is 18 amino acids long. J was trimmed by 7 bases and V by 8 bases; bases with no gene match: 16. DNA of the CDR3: TGTGCCAGCGCAAAGGGGGGGACTAGCGGGAACTCGGTCGGGGAGCTGTTTTTT. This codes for CASAKGGTSGNSVGELFF.

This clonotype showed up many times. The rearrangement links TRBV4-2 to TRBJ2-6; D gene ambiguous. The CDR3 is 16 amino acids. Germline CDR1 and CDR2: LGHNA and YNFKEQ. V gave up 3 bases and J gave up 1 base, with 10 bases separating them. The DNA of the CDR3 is TGTGCCAGCAGCCAGAGTCCAGTTTCTGGGGCCAACGTCCTGACTTTC. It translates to CASSQSPVSGANVLTF.